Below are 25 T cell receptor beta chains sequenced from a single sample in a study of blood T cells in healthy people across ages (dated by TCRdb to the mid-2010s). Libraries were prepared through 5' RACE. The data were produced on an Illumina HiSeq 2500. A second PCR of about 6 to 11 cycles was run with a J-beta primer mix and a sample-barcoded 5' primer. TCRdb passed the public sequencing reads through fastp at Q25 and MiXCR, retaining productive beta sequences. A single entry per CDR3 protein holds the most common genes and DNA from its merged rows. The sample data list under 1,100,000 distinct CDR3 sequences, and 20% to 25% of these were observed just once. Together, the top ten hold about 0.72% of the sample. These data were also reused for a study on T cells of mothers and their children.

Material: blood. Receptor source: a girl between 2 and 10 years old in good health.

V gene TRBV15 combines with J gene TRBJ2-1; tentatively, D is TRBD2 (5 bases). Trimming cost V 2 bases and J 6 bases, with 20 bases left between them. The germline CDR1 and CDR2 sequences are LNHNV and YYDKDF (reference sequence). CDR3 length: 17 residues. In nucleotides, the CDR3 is TGTGCCACCAGCAGAACTACAACGCTCGGTGGGAGCAATGAGCAGTTCTTC. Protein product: CATSRTTTLGGSNEQFF.

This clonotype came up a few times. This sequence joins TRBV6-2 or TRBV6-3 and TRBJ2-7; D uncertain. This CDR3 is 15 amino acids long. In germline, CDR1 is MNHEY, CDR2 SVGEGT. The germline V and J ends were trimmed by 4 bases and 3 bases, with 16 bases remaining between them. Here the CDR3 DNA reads TGTGCCAGCAGTTTAGGAGACAACCCAGGCTACGAGCAGTACTTC. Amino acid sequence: CASSLGDNPGYEQYF.

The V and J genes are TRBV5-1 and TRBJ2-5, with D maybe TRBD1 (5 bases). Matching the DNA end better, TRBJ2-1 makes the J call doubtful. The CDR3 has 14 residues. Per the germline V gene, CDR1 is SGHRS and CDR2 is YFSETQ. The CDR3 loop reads CASSYDRTNHEQFF. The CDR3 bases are TGCGCCAGCAGCTACGACAGAACGAACCATGAGCAGTTCTTC.

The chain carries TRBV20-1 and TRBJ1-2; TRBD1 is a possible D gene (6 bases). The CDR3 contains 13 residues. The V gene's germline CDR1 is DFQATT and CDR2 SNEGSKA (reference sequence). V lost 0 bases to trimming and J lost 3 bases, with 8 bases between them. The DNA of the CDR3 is TGCAGTGCTAGAGAGGGGGCTGACTATGGCTACACCTTC. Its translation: CSAREGADYGYTF.

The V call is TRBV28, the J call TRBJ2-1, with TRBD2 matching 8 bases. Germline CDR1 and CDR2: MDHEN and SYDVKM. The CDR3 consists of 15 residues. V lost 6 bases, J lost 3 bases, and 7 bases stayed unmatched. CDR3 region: CASRLAVRLYNEQFF. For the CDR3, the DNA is TGTGCCAGCAGACTAGCGGTTAGACTCTACAATGAGCAGTTCTTC.

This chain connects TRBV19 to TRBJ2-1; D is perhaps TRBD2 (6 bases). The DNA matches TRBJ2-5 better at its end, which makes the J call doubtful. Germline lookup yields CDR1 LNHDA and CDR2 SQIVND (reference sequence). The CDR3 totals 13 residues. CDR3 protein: CASSISPGGTQYF. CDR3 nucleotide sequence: TGTGCCAGTAGTATTAGTCCCGGGGGGACCCAGTACTTC.

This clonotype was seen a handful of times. CDR3 coding DNA: TGTGCCAGCTCGAATTCGGGACAGGGGGCGTTCGGGGCCAACGTCCTGACTTTC. Protein sequence: CASSNSGQGAFGANVLTF. The chain uses TRBV12-3 or TRBV12-4 and TRBJ2-6; TRBD1 agrees at 12 bases. This CDR3 comprises 18 residues. Trimming at V came to 8 bases and at J to 4 bases, leaving 12 bases not matched to a gene.

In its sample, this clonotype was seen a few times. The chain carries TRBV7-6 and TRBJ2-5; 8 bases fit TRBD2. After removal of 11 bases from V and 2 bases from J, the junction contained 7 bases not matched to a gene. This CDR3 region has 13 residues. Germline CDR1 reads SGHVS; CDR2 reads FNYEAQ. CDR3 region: CARASGPQETQYF. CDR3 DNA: TGTGCCCGGGCTAGCGGGCCTCAAGAGACCCAGTACTTC.

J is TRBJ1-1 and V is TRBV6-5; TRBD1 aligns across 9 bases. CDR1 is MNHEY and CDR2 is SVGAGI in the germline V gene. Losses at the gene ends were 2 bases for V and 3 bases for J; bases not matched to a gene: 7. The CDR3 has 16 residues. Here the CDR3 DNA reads TGTGCCAGCAGTTACGACGGGACAGGGTTTTACACTGAAGCTTTCTTT. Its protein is CASSYDGTGFYTEAFF.

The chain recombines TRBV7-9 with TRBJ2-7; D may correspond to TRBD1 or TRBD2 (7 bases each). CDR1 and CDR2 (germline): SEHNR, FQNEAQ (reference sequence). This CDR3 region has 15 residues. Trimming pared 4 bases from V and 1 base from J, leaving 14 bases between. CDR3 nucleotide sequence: TGTGCCAGCAGCTCCCAGGGGGGGGCATCCTACGAGCAGTACTTC. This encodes CASSSQGGASYEQYF.

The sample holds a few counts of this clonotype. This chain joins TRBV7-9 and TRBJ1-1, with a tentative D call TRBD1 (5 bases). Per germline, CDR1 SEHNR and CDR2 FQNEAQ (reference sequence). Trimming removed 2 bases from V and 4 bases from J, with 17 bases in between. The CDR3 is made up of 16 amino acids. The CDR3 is CASSLLGGPTGTEAFF. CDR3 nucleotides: TGTGCCAGCAGCTTACTGGGGGGACCCACGGGCACTGAAGCTTTCTTT.

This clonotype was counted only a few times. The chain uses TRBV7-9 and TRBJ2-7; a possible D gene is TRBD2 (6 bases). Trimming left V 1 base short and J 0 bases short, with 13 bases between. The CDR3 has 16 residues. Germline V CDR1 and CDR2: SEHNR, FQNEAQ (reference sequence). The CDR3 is CASSLGSGTPSYEQYF. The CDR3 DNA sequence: TGTGCCAGCAGCTTAGGGTCAGGGACTCCCTCCTACGAGCAGTACTTC. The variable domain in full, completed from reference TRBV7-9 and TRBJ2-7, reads DTGVSQNPRHKITKRGQNVTFRCDPISEHNRLYWYRQTLGQGPEFLTYFQNEAQLEKSRLLSDRFSAERPKGSFSTLEIQRTEQGDSAMYLCASSLGSGTPSYEQYFGPGTRLTVT.

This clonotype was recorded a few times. The CDR3 here is CASSLSNRGLEQFF. In nucleotides, the CDR3 is TGCGCCAGCAGCCTCTCAAACAGGGGTTTGGAGCAGTTCTTC. The chain joins TRBV4-1 to TRBJ2-5; 7 positions match TRBD1. TRBJ2-1 matches the DNA end more closely, so the J call is doubtful. The CDR3 is made up of 14 amino acids. CDR1 MGHRA and CDR2 YSYEKL come from the germline V gene.

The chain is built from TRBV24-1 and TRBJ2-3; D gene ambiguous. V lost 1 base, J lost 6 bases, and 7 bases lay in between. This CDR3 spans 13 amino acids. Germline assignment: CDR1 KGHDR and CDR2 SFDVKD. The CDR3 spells CATSDFMADTQYF. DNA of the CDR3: TGTGCCACCAGTGATTTTATGGCGGATACGCAGTATTTT.

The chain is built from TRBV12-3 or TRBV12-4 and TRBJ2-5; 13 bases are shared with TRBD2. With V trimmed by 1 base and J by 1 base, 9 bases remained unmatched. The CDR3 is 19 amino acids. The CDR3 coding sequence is TGTGCCAGCAGTTTAGACGTTGGACTAGCGGGAGCGCTCCAAGAGACCCAGTACTTC. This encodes CASSLDVGLAGALQETQYF.

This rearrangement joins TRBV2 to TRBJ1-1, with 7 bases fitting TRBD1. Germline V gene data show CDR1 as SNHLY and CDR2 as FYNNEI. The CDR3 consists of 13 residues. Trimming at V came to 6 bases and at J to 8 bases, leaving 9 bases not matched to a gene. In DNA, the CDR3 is TGTGCCAGCAGGGTAACCGACAGGGCGGAAGCTTTCTTT. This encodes CASRVTDRAEAFF.

CDR3 region: CASSSQGRAEKLFF. CDR3 DNA sequence: TGTGCCAGCAGTTCCCAGGGGAGGGCTGAAAAACTGTTTTTT. The chain links TRBV7-9 to TRBJ1-4, with D maybe TRBD1 (6 bases). Germline V gene data show CDR1 as SEHNR and CDR2 as FQNEAQ (reference sequence). The germline V and J ends were trimmed by 6 bases and 7 bases, with 15 bases remaining between them. This CDR3 spans 14 amino acids. Filled out from reference TRBV7-9 and TRBJ1-4, the complete variable domain reads DTGVSQNPRHKITKRGQNVTFRCDPISEHNRLYWYRQTLGQGPEFLTYFQNEAQLEKSRLLSDRFSAERPKGSFSTLEIQRTEQGDSAMYLCASSSQGRAEKLFFGSGTQLSVL.

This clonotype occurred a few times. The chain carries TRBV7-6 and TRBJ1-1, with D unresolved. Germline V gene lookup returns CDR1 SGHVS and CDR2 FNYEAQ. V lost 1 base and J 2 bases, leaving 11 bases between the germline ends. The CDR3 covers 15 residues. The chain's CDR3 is CASSLVSSDNTEAFF. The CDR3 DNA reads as TGTGCCAGCAGCTTAGTCTCATCAGACAACACTGAAGCTTTCTTT.

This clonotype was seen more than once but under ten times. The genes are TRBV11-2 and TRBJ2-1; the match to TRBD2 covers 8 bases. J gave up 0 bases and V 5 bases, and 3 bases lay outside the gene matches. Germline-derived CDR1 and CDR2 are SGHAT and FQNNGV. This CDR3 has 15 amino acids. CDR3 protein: CASSSGGNSYNEQFF. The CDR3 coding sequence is TGTGCCAGCAGCAGCGGGGGTAACTCCTACAATGAGCAGTTCTTC.

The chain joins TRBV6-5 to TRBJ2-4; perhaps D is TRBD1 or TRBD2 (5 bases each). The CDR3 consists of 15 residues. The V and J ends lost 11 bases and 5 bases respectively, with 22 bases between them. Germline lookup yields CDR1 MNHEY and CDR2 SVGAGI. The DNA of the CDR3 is TGTGCCCGCAACCCAGGGCGGGTTAACGAAAACATTCAGTACTTC. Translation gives CARNPGRVNENIQYF.

The CDR3: CASSLDRSDIHSGNTIYF. DNA of the CDR3: TGTGCCAGCAGTTTGGACCGTTCAGACATTCACTCTGGAAACACCATATATTTT. The chain employs TRBV12-3 or TRBV12-4 and TRBJ1-3; no definite D call. This CDR3 has 18 amino acids. The germline V and J ends were trimmed by 3 bases and 0 bases, with 18 bases remaining between them.

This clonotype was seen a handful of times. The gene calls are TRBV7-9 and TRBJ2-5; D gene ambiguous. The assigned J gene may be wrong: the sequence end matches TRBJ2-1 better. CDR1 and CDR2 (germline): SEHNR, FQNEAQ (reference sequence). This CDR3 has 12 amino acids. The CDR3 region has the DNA TGTGCCAGCGCGACAAATTACAATGAGCAGTTCTTC. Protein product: CASATNYNEQFF.

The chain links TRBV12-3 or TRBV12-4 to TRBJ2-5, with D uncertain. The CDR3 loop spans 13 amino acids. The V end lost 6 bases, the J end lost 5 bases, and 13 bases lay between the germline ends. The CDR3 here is CASSYPREETQYF. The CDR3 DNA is TGTGCCAGCAGCTACCCTAGAGAGGAGACCCAGTACTTC.

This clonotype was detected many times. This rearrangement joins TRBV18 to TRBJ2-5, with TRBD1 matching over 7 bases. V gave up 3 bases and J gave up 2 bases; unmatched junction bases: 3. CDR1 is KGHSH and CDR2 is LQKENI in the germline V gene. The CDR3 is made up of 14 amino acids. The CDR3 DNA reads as TGTGCCAGCTCACCGGGACAGAGACAAGAGACCCAGTACTTC. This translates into CASSPGQRQETQYF.

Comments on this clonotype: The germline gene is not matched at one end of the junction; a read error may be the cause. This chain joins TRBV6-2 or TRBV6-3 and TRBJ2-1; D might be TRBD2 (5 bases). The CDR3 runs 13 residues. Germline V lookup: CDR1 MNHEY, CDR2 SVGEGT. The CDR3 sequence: CASSNDYYNEQFF. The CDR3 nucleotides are TGTGCCAGCAGTAATGACTACTACAATGAGCAATTCTTC.